The 15 T cell receptor beta chains listed next were all sequenced from one sample in a study of CD8 T cells in ankylosing spondylitis. MiXCR, applied by TCRdb to the 5' RACE reads, yields one record per CDR3 protein. The sample lists more than 150,000 distinct CDR3 sequences, around a sixth seen once, with more than 3.5% in the top ten. The sample was blood, either unsorted or a sorted T cell fraction (not recorded which). These receptor sequences come from a male donor aged 5 to 29 with ankylosing spondylitis or in good health (not recorded which).

In its sample, this clonotype was seen many times. The rearrangement links TRBV7-6 to TRBJ1-6; D gene uncertain. The CDR3 runs 14 residues. CDR1 and CDR2 from the germline V gene are SGHVS and FNYEAQ. V lost 1 base to trimming and J lost 4 bases, with 5 bases between them. This chain's CDR3 is CASSLGDYNSPLHF. As DNA, the CDR3 is TGTGCCAGCAGCTTAGGGGATTATAATTCACCCCTCCACTTT.

This clonotype was detected ten times or more. The chain joins TRBV7-2 to TRBJ2-7; TRBD1 agrees at 12 bases. The V gene's germline CDR1 is SGHTA and CDR2 FQGNSA. V trimming: 5 bases; J trimming: 2 bases; junction bases outside the gene matches: 7. The CDR3 is 16 residues long. CDR3 in amino acids: CASSRKGTGGAYEQYF. CDR3 bases: TGTGCCAGCAGCCGAAAAGGGACAGGGGGCGCCTACGAGCAGTACTTC.

This clonotype has ten or more counts. This chain uses TRBV5-1 with TRBJ2-2; D not certain. The length of the CDR3 is 13 residues. The germline V gene has CDR1 SGHRS and CDR2 YFSETQ. V lost 5 bases, J lost 2 bases, and 7 bases lay in between. The CDR3 DNA reads as TGCGCCAGCAGAAAAATAAACACCGGGGAGCTGTTTTTT. Translation gives CASRKINTGELFF.

In its sample, this clonotype was seen many times. The V call is TRBV5-6, the J call TRBJ1-1, with a weak D call TRBD1 (6 bases). The V end was cut by 9 bases, the J end by 5 bases, with 14 bases between. CDR1 SGHDT and CDR2 YYEEEE come from the germline V gene. The CDR3 spans 12 residues. The CDR3 loop reads CATKGGGTEAFF. As DNA, the CDR3 is TGTGCCACCAAAGGAGGGGGAACTGAAGCTTTCTTT. Full variable domain (remainder filled in from reference TRBV5-6 and TRBJ1-1): DAGVTQSPTHLIKTRGQQVTLRCSPKSGHDTVSWYQQALGQGPQFIFQYYEEEERQRGNFPDRFSGHQFPNYSSELNVNALLLGDSALYLCATKGGGTEAFFGQGTRLTVV.

The J gene is TRBJ1-1, the V gene TRBV11-3; a weak D match, TRBD1 (6 bases). The V end was cut by 8 bases, the J end by 7 bases, with 17 bases between. Germline values: CDR1 SGHNT, CDR2 YENEEA. This CDR3 comprises 13 residues. CDR3 residues: CASRPVVQGEAFF. In nucleotides, the CDR3 is TGTGCCAGCCGCCCCGTAGTACAGGGTGAAGCTTTCTTT. Together with reference TRBV11-3 and TRBJ1-1, the CDR3 gives the full variable domain: EAGVVQSPRYKIIEKKQPVAFWCNPISGHNTLYWYLQNLGQGPELLIRYENEEAVDDSQLPKDRFSAERLKGVDSTLKIQPAELGDSAVYLCASRPVVQGEAFFGQGTRLTVV.

Details on this clonotype: This may be a read error: a much more frequent sequence differs by one nucleotide. J is TRBJ2-5 and V is TRBV3-1; D is uncertain. The CDR3 runs to 11 residues. With 0 bases removed from V and 7 bases from J, the gap between germline ends came to 3 bases. Germline V lookup: CDR1 LGHDT, CDR2 YNNKEL (reference sequence). The CDR3 nucleotides read TGTGCCAGCAGCCAAGAGGGGACCCAGTACTTC. This codes for CASSQEGTQYF.

This clonotype showed up just once. The chain's CDR3 is CATSPGVRGSLAYGQYV. The CDR3 DNA is TGTGCCACCAGCCCTGGGGTCCGCGGGAGTCTAGCCTACGGGCAGTACGTC. This chain uses TRBV15 with TRBJ2-7; 7 nucleotides agree with TRBD2. The CDR3 contains 17 residues. Germline CDR1 is LNHNV and CDR2 is YYDKDF (reference sequence).

This clonotype was picked up many times. The chain combines TRBV5-1 with TRBJ1-4; 9 bases agree with TRBD1. Germline V gene lookup returns CDR1 SGHRS and CDR2 YFSETQ. The J segment lost 10 bases and the V segment lost 5 bases, leaving 6 bases of the junction unmatched. CDR3 size: 13 residues. CDR3 loop: CASRRTGEGKLFF. The DNA of the CDR3 is TGCGCCAGCAGAAGGACAGGGGAAGGAAAACTGTTTTTT.

In this sample, this clonotype turned up many times. CDR3 region: CASSKEVAASDYNEQFF. As DNA, the CDR3 is TGTGCCAGCAGCAAAGAGGTGGCGGCTAGCGACTACAATGAGCAGTTCTTC. The rearrangement links TRBV21-1 to TRBJ2-1; the table's D call, TRBD2, has no DNA check behind it. TRBV21-1 is given as a pseudogene. The CDR3 spans 17 residues.

This clonotype has at least ten counts. This chain joins TRBV7-8 and TRBJ2-1; TRBD1 matches 8 bases. Looked up from germline, CDR1 is SGHVS and CDR2 is FQNEAQ. The length of the CDR3 is 14 residues. V lost 2 bases, J lost 8 bases, and 5 bases stayed unmatched. The CDR3 protein is CASSLLRTGYEQFF. DNA for the CDR3: TGTGCCAGCAGCTTACTGCGGACAGGGTATGAGCAGTTCTTC.

The J gene is TRBJ1-5, the V gene TRBV2; a possible D gene is TRBD1 (5 bases). There are 16 residues in the CDR3. V lost 5 bases and J lost 2, with 16 bases in between. The germline CDR1 and CDR2 sequences are SNHLY and FYNNEI. Here the CDR3 reads CASSPAEGRGNQPQHF. The CDR3 DNA is TGTGCCAGCAGTCCCGCCGAAGGCAGGGGCAATCAGCCCCAGCATTTT. The entire variable domain, with the rest obtained from reference TRBV2 and TRBJ1-5, is as follows: EPEVTQTPSHQVTQMGQEVILRCVPISNHLYFYWYRQILGQKVEFLVSFYNNEISEKSEIFDDQFSVERPDGSNFTLKIRSTKLEDSAMYFCASSPAEGRGNQPQHFGDGTRLSIL.

The chain employs TRBV7-2 and TRBJ2-1; D is ambiguous. Trimming cost V 1 base and J 16 bases, with 14 bases left between them. Germline V gene sequence: CDR1 SGHTA, CDR2 FQGNSA. The CDR3 totals 12 residues. The CDR3 DNA reads as TGTGCCAGCAGCTTAGGAGCCTCCGAATGCTTCTTC. It specifies CASSLGASECFF.

This clonotype was detected many times. The rearrangement uses TRBV20-1 and TRBJ2-1; 10 bases align to TRBD1. Losses at the gene ends were 3 bases for V and 12 bases for J; bases not matched to a gene: 17. Germline V CDR1 and CDR2: DFQATT, SNEGSKA (reference sequence). The CDR3 is made up of 16 amino acids. The CDR3 bases are TGCAGTGCTAGGGAGGAGGGACAGGGGCGTCCCGATGGGCAGTTCTTC. It translates to CSAREEGQGRPDGQFF.

In its sample, this clonotype was seen many times. This sequence joins TRBV7-9 and TRBJ1-1; D is ambiguous. Germline V gene data show CDR1 as SEHNR and CDR2 as FQNEAQ (reference sequence). Trimming removed 9 bases at V and 4 bases at J, with 9 bases between. CDR3 size: 11 residues. The CDR3 DNA reads as TGTGCCAGTACTTATGGCACTGAAGCTTTCTTT. This gives the protein CASTYGTEAFF.

There are many counts of this clonotype. The chain combines TRBV7-8 with TRBJ2-1, with 10 nucleotides matching TRBD2. Trimming cost V 3 bases and J 8 bases; bases outside gene matches: 16. The CDR3 totals 18 residues. Germline V gives CDR1 SGHVS, CDR2 FQNEAQ. CDR3 residues: CASSFPSWTSGQMDEQFF. The CDR3 DNA reads as TGTGCCAGCAGCTTCCCCTCCTGGACTAGCGGCCAAATGGATGAGCAGTTCTTC. Full variable domain (missing parts from reference TRBV7-8 and TRBJ2-1): GAGVSQSPRYKVAKRGQDVALRCDPISGHVSLFWYQQALGQGPEFLTYFQNEAQLDKSGLPSDRFFAERPEGSVSTLKIQRTQQEDSAVYLCASSFPSWTSGQMDEQFFGPGTRLTVL.